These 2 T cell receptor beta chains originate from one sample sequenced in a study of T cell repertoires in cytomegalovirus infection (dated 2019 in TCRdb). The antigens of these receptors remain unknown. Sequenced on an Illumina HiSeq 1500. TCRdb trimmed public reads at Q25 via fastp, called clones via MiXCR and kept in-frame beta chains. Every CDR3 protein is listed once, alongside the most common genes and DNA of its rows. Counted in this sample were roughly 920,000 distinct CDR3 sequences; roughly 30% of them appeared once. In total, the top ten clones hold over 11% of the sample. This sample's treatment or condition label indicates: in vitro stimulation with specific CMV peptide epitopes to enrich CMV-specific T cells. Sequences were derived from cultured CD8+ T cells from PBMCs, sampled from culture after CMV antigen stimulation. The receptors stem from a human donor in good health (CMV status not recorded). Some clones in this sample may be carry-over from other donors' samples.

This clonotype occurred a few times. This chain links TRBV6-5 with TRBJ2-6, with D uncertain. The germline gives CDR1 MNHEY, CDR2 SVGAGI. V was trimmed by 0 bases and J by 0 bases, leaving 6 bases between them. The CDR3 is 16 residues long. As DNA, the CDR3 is TGTGCCAGCAGTTACTCAGGCAGCTCTGGGGCCAACGTCCTGACTTTC. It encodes CASSYSGSSGANVLTF.

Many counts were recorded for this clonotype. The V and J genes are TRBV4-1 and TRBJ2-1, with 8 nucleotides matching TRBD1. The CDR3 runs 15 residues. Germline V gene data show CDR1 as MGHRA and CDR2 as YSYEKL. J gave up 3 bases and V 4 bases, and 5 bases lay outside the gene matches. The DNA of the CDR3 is TGCGCCAGCAGCCCTTCCGGGACAGGCTACAATGAGCAGTTCTTC. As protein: CASSPSGTGYNEQFF.